The next 4 T cell receptor beta chains were all read from a single sample in a study of T cell responses to AZD1222 COVID-19 vaccine. Produced via immunoSEQ multiplex PCR; TCRdb's table is partial and in-frame only. The sample gives under 150,000 clones, about nine tenths of which show up once; 6.5% is in the top ten. Sequences were derived from peripheral blood, sampled 28 days after the second AZD1222 dose. The receptors come from an adult who received the AZD1222 COVID-19 vaccine.

V and J are TRBV13 and TRBJ1-6; no firm D call. Per the germline V gene, CDR1 is PRHDT and CDR2 is FYEKMQ (reference sequence). The CDR3 contains 15 residues. V shed 0 bases and J shed 8 bases, with 11 bases lying between them. The CDR3 protein is CASSLGDRRDSPLHF. In nucleotides, the CDR3 is TGTGCCAGCAGCTTAGGTGACCGACGGGATTCACCCCTCCACTTT.

The chain recombines TRBV3-1 (or the pseudogene TRBV3-2) with TRBJ2-1; no definite D call. CDR3 length: 13 residues. The germline V and J ends were trimmed by 3 bases and 5 bases, with 8 bases remaining between them. Germline-derived CDR1 and CDR2 are LGHDT and YNNKEL (reference sequence). The CDR3 loop is CASSQALDNEQFF. In nucleotides, the CDR3 is TGTGCCAGCAGCCAGGCACTGGACAATGAGCAGTTCTTC.

The chain uses TRBV20-1 and TRBJ1-1, with D possibly being TRBD1 (5 bases). CDR3 length equals 11 residues. CDR1 and CDR2 (germline): DFQATT, SNEGSKA (reference sequence). V lost 7 bases and J 1 base, leaving 7 bases between the germline ends. The CDR3 DNA reads TGCAGTGGAGGGGAGAACACTGAAGCTTTCTTT. Protein sequence: CSGGENTEAFF.

This chain joins TRBV4-1 and TRBJ2-1; D is ambiguous. The germline V and J ends were trimmed by 2 bases and 4 bases, with 9 bases remaining between them. This CDR3 is 14 amino acids long. Germline lookup yields CDR1 MGHRA and CDR2 YSYEKL. CDR3 nucleotides: TGCGCCAGCAGCCAAACCATAACTTACAATGAGCAGTTCTTC. Translated, it gives CASSQTITYNEQFF.